This entry lists 10 T cell receptor beta chains sequenced from one sample in a study of blood T cell repertoires in COVID-19. Assay used: immunoSEQ multiplex PCR; TCRdb lists only in-frame clones, some missing. The sample yields about 200,000 clones, about 83% seen once. The sample comprised peripheral blood. Source of these receptors: a woman between 50 and 59 years old with acute or convalescent COVID-19.

The table lists this clone with a count of one. The genes are TRBV19 and TRBJ2-7; 7 bases agree with TRBD1. Trimming took 3 bases from V and 6 from J; bases not matched to a gene: 8. The CDR3 covers 14 residues. The germline V gene encodes CDR1 LNHDA and CDR2 SQIVND (reference sequence). For the CDR3, the DNA is TGTGCCAGTAGTATTCGACAGGGCCGGGTCGAGCAGTACTTC. Residues: CASSIRQGRVEQYF. Supplemented by reference TRBV19 and TRBJ2-7, the full variable domain reads DGGITQSPKYLFRKEGQNVTLSCEQNLNHDAMYWYRQDPGQGLRLIYYSQIVNDFQKGDIAEGYSVSREKKESFPLTVTSAQKNPTAFYLCASSIRQGRVEQYFGPGTRLTVT.

The rearrangement links TRBV7-3 to TRBJ2-7; the D gene is possibly TRBD2 (7 bases). This CDR3 is built from 11 residues. Germline assignment: CDR1 SGHTA and CDR2 FQGTGA. This CDR3 is CEGGGPGEQYF. In DNA form, the CDR3 reads TGTGAAGGGGGAGGGCCCGGCGAGCAGTACTTC.

This chain joins TRBV11-2 and TRBJ2-7, with 7 bases that match TRBD1. V was pared by 5 bases and J by 2 bases, with 6 bases of the junction left unmatched. The V gene's germline CDR1 is SGHAT and CDR2 FQNNGV. The CDR3 extends over 14 amino acids. CDR3 coding DNA: TGTGCCAGCAGCCAGAGACAGGGTACCTACGAGCAGTACTTC. Translation: CASSQRQGTYEQYF.

The chain recombines TRBV7-2 with TRBJ2-7; 9 nucleotides match TRBD1. Germline CDR1 SGHTA, CDR2 FQGNSA. This CDR3 contains 16 residues. The V segment lost 6 bases and the J segment 3 bases; nucleotides outside the gene matches: 12. The CDR3 loop reads CASRFLDRGGYYEQYF. As DNA, the CDR3 is TGTGCCAGCAGATTTTTGGACAGGGGAGGGTACTACGAGCAGTACTTC.

CDR3 residues: CASRRGGSDYEQYF. DNA for the CDR3: TGTGCCAGCAGACGGGGGGGGAGTGACTACGAGCAGTACTTC. The chain employs TRBV27 and TRBJ2-7, with TRBD2 identical over 8 bases. This CDR3 comprises 14 residues. Germline trimming cut 6 bases from V and 3 bases from J; bases unmatched to any gene: 7. Per the germline V gene, CDR1 is MNHEY and CDR2 is SMNVEV (reference sequence).

The V gene is TRBV19, the J gene TRBJ1-1, with D unresolved. The CDR3 runs to 13 residues. Looked up from germline, CDR1 is LNHDA and CDR2 is SQIVND (reference sequence). Deletions cut 5 bases from V and 6 bases from J, with 13 bases between. The CDR3 DNA is TGTGCCAGTAGTCCCCCTTTGAGGGCTGAAGCTTTCTTT. This gives the protein CASSPPLRAEAFF.

The gene calls are TRBV11-2 and TRBJ2-2, with 8 bases that match TRBD2. The CDR3 runs 16 residues. Germline loops: CDR1 SGHAT, CDR2 FQNNGV. V gave up 1 base and J gave up 5 bases; unmatched junction bases: 6. The DNA for the CDR3 is TGTGCCAGCAGCTTAGGCCGACTAGCGAGTACCGGGGAGCTGTTTTTT. Protein product: CASSLGRLASTGELFF. Filled out from reference TRBV11-2 and TRBJ2-2, the complete variable domain reads EAGVAQSPRYKIIEKRQSVAFWCNPISGHATLYWYQQILGQGPKLLIQFQNNGVVDDSQLPKDRFSAERLKGVDSTLKIQPAKLEDSAVYLCASSLGRLASTGELFFGEGSRLTVL.

V and J are TRBV7-3 and TRBJ1-3; 7 positions match TRBD1. CDR3 length: 14 residues. Germline V gene lookup returns CDR1 SGHTA and CDR2 FQGTGA. With 5 bases clipped from V and 2 bases from J, the junction kept 3 bases outside the gene matches. The CDR3, as DNA: TGTGCCAGCAGCCTCACAGGGGCTGGAAACACCATATATTTT. The encoded protein is CASSLTGAGNTIYF.

The V call is TRBV2, the J call TRBJ2-7; tentatively, D is TRBD2 (6 bases). The germline CDR1 and CDR2 sequences are SNHLY and FYNNEI. The CDR3 extends over 16 amino acids. V lost 8 bases, J lost 2 bases, and 22 bases lay in between. In nucleotides, the CDR3 is TGTGCCAGCGGCGGTCGCGGGACGTGGGGACCCTACGAGCAGTACTTC. Encoded protein: CASGGRGTWGPYEQYF.

The gene calls are TRBV19 and TRBJ1-3; 10 bases line up with TRBD1. The CDR3 runs 16 residues. The V and J ends lost 6 bases and 1 base, in that order; junction bases with no gene match: 6. Germline V gives CDR1 LNHDA, CDR2 SQIVND (reference sequence). The CDR3 nucleotides are TGTGCCAGTAGGCTGACAGGGGGCCCTTCTGGAAACACCATATATTTT. Its translation is CASRLTGGPSGNTIYF.